Presented here are 7 T cell receptor beta chains from one specimen sequenced in a study of spatial heterogeneity in lung cancer. Stated time point: sample taken at primary tumor resection. Whole RNA from tumor, nontumor lung or frozen PBMC was sequenced unsorted. MiXCR, run by TCRdb on the 5' RACE reads, gives a single entry per CDR3 protein. The sample yields tens of thousands of distinct CDR3 sequences, roughly a fifth seen once. The specimen was PBMCs, collected at surgery. These receptors originate from a male donor with early-stage non-small cell lung cancer.

V usage is TRBV3-1 and J usage is TRBJ2-2; tentatively, D is TRBD2 (6 bases). Looked up from germline, CDR1 is LGHDT and CDR2 is YNNKEL (reference sequence). Trimming took 4 bases from V and 3 from J, leaving 6 bases between them. The CDR3 is 13 amino acids. The CDR3 protein is CASSRGDTGELFF. CDR3 coding DNA: TGTGCCAGCAGCCGCGGGGACACCGGGGAGCTGTTTTTT. Full variable domain (missing parts from reference TRBV3-1 and TRBJ2-2): DTAVSQTPKYLVTQMGNDKSIKCEQNLGHDTMYWYKQDSKKFLKIMFSYNNKELIINETVPNRFSPKSPDKAHLNLHINSLELGDSAVYFCASSRGDTGELFFGEGSRLTVL.

This sequence joins TRBV6-1 and TRBJ2-1; possible D gene TRBD1, 5 bases. The ends were cut back, 1 base at V and 2 bases at J, with 12 bases in the middle. The CDR3 totals 16 residues. Germline lookup yields CDR1 MNHNS and CDR2 SASEGT. This CDR3 reads CASSEEAGPPYNEQFF. CDR3 nucleotide sequence: TGTGCCAGCAGTGAAGAGGCAGGGCCCCCCTACAATGAGCAGTTCTTC.

In its sample, this clonotype was seen a few times. The chain couples TRBV10-3 to TRBJ2-1; D is unresolved. The CDR3 length is 14 residues. Per the germline V gene, CDR1 is ENHRY and CDR2 is SYGVKD. V lost 5 bases, J lost 2 bases, and 10 bases lay in between. Here the CDR3 reads CAISSSLPYNEQFF. DNA of the CDR3: TGTGCCATCAGTTCTAGTCTACCCTACAATGAGCAGTTCTTC.

The table lists this clonotype with a few counts. The CDR3, as DNA: TGCGCCAGCAGCTTGGAAGGGACAGCCTACGAGCAGTACTTC. This gives the protein CASSLEGTAYEQYF. The chain recombines TRBV5-1 with TRBJ2-7; 7 nucleotides line up with TRBD1. CDR1 is SGHRS and CDR2 is YFSETQ in the germline V gene. CDR3 size: 14 residues. The V gene end was trimmed by 0 bases and the J gene end by 2 bases; junction bases not matched to a gene: 2.

The V gene is TRBV29-1, the J gene TRBJ2-2; TRBD2 matches at 8 bases. Germline lookup yields CDR1 SQVTM and CDR2 ANQGSEA. Germline trimming cut 6 bases from V and 0 bases from J; bases unmatched to any gene: 6. This CDR3 region has 15 residues. The CDR3 sequence: CSVAGGQANTGELFF. The CDR3 bases are TGCAGCGTGGCGGGGGGCCAAGCGAACACCGGGGAGCTGTTTTTT.

A few counts support this clonotype. The chain carries TRBV29-1 and TRBJ2-1; TRBD1 is a possible D gene (5 bases). This CDR3 has 12 amino acids. V was cut by 3 bases and J by 10 bases, with 13 bases left in between. Germline V CDR1 and CDR2: SQVTM, ANQGSEA. The CDR3 nucleotides read TGCAGCGTTGATAGGACACTCGGGGAGCAGTTCTTC. Its translation: CSVDRTLGEQFF.

The V gene is TRBV12-3 or TRBV12-4, the J gene TRBJ1-5; TRBD1 matches at 9 bases. The CDR3 has 14 amino acids. V lost 5 bases, J lost 7 bases, and 6 bases stayed unmatched. The CDR3 DNA reads as TGTGCCAGCAGTGAACAGGGGGCGCGGCAGCCCCAGCATTTT. It is translated as CASSEQGARQPQHF.